Shown below are 3 T cell receptor beta chains from a single sample sequenced in a study of T-cell reconstitution after alpha-beta-depleted transplantation in children. Unique molecular identifiers were incorporated into the prepared TCRbeta library. A single record per CDR3 protein comes from TCRdb applying MiXCR to the PCR reads. The table includes about 270,000 distinct CDR3 sequences, approximately 9.8% detected once. Sequences were derived from PBMCs from the stem cell graft donor, sampled from the stem cell graft. These TCRs come from a human donor who donated a stem cell graft to a child with SCID.

This clonotype appeared a few times. V and J are TRBV5-1 and TRBJ2-1, with D uncertain. CDR1 is SGHRS and CDR2 is YFSETQ in the germline V gene. The CDR3 has 16 residues. V was trimmed by 1 base and J by 0 bases, leaving 11 bases between them. CDR3 loop: CASSLSVRSSYNEQFF. CDR3 in DNA: TGCGCCAGCAGCTTGTCGGTCAGGAGCTCCTACAATGAGCAGTTCTTC.

This sequence joins TRBV9 and TRBJ2-1; 9 nucleotides match TRBD2. The germline gives CDR1 SGDLS, CDR2 YYNGEE. The V segment lost 3 bases and the J segment 3 bases; nucleotides outside the gene matches: 4. The CDR3 is made up of 15 amino acids. CDR3 DNA sequence: TGTGCCAGCAGCGCCTTAGCGGGGGACTACAATGAGCAGTTCTTC. Its protein product is CASSALAGDYNEQFF.

A few counts support this clonotype. CDR3 bases: TGCAGCGTTGGGGGGGTTCCCGCGGGAGAGACCCAGTACTTC. This gives the protein CSVGGVPAGETQYF. This chain uses TRBV29-1 with TRBJ2-5; weak D call: TRBD2 (6 bases). CDR1 is SQVTM and CDR2 is ANQGSEA in the germline V gene. Trimming shortened V by 4 bases and J by 4 bases, and 16 bases separated the two germline ends. The CDR3 is 14 amino acids.